Listed below are T cell receptor beta chains from one sample, sequenced in a study of brain T cells in children with intractable seizures. The table came from immunoSEQ multiplex PCR; TCRdb's copy has only in-frame clones and leaves some out. The table shows approximately 330,000 clones, with over 85% occurring only once. The input for sequencing was peripheral blood, taken about 5 months after surgery. The receptors originated from a boy under three years old with tuberous sclerosis and intractable seizures. Both conserved end residues are part of each CDR3. The order of the fields is CDR3 length, J gene, V gene, clone size, D gene, CDR3 protein, CDR3 DNA. D genes are given only for firm matches. Not every row has a clone size; where given, it reads once, few, many or a size class.

13 TRBJ1-1 TRBV28 - - CASSPGYTTEAFF TGTGCCAGCAGTCCAGGATACACCACTGAAGCTTTCTTT
12 TRBJ2-4 TRBV12-3/TRBV12-4 - - CASSTGRNIQYF TGTGCCAGCAGCACCGGGAGAAACATTCAGTACTTC
13 TRBJ2-7 TRBV18 - - CASSLDGPYEQYF TGTGCCAGCTCACTGGACGGCCCCTACGAGCAGTACTTC
16 TRBJ2-7 TRBV15 - TRBD2 CATTRSGTSGIHEQYF TGTGCCACCACCAGGTCGGGGACTAGCGGGATCCACGAGCAGTACTTC
15 TRBJ2-1 TRBV10-3 - TRBD2 CAIRSTSGEGDEQFF TGTGCCATCAGAAGCACTAGCGGGGAAGGGGATGAGCAGTTCTTC
14 TRBJ2-5 TRBV19 - - CASSIRGSAETQYF TGTGCCAGTAGTATCCGGGGGTCAGCGGAGACCCAGTACTTC
16 TRBJ2-5 TRBV7-2 - TRBD1 CASSRPDREREETQYF TGTGCCAGCAGCCGGCCGGACAGGGAGCGGGAAGAGACCCAGTACTTC
12 TRBJ2-1 TRBV30 - - CAWGDVYNEQFF TGTGCCTGGGGGGACGTTTACAATGAGCAGTTCTTC
17 TRBJ1-5 TRBV24-1 - - CATSDSRRAGGNQPQHF TGTGCCACCAGTGATTCCAGGAGGGCGGGAGGCAATCAGCCCCAGCATTTT
15 TRBJ1-1 TRBV27 - - CASSSPARMNTEAFF TGTGCCAGCAGTTCCCCAGCTAGAATGAACACTGAAGCTTTCTTT
14 TRBJ1-3 TRBV2 - - CASTERSSGNTIYF TGTGCCAGCACTGAGAGGAGCTCTGGAAACACCATATATTTT
15 TRBJ1-1 TRBV5-6 - TRBD1 CASSFLTGKNTEAFF TGTGCCAGCAGCTTTTTGACAGGGAAGAACACTGAAGCTTTCTTT
16 TRBJ2-2 TRBV11-2 - TRBD2 CASSRSGSQVTGELFF TGTGCCAGCAGCCGTAGCGGGAGCCAAGTCACCGGGGAGCTGTTTTTT
17 TRBJ1-4 TRBV5-6 - - CASSLPGSTGSDEKLFF TGTGCCAGCAGCCTACCCGGGTCGACAGGTTCGGATGAAAAACTGTTTTTT
13 TRBJ2-5 TRBV30 - - CAWSTTGQETQYF TGTGCCTGGAGCACGACCGGCCAAGAGACCCAGTACTTC
14 TRBJ2-7 TRBV28 - TRBD1 CASSPQTGVHEQYF TGTGCCAGCAGTCCCCAGACAGGGGTCCACGAGCAGTACTTC
14 TRBJ1-4 TRBV18 - - CASSPWGASEKLFF TGTGCCAGCTCACCATGGGGTGCTAGTGAAAAACTGTTTTTT
12 TRBJ2-1 TRBV12-3/TRBV12-4 many TRBD1 CASRTGGDEQFF TGTGCCAGCAGGACAGGGGGCGATGAGCAGTTCTTC